This T cell receptor (beta chain) was sequenced during a study of human T cells and chemical hapten exposure (dated by TCRdb to the early 2020s). Study-wide context: For sensitization, 2% DPC in acetone was applied to an approximately 2 cm by approximately 2 cm area of upper inner arm skin. Patch tests used Finn chambers with 0.01% DPC on the upper back, scored after 6 days by International Contact Dermatitis Research Group standards. Blood samples were taken from patients before sensitization (week 0) and at 2, 6 and about 24 weeks after DPC sensitization. Libraries were pooled for sequencing, and variation in per-sample TCR yields was attributed mainly to small differences in library volumes within the pool. The study tracked peripheral blood TCR repertoire changes in vivo during primary and secondary sensitization to the hapten diphenylcyclopropenone (DPC) in alopecia patients. Around 30 alopecia patients provided blood for TCR sequencing at one to four time points (pre-sensitization, 2, 6 and 24 weeks). Throughout the study period of 20 to 30 weeks, patients also received therapeutic DPC doses to the scalp every week. Alopecia areata with under or over 50% scalp involvement, alopecia totalis and alopecia universalis were represented in the patient cohort, which was mostly female. On the study overall, not on this receptor specifically: Repeated subsampling changed both the strength of the expansion versus patch-test correlation and the threshold at which the correlation became significant. A positive correlation was found between the number of PT1 expanded TCRs and patch test score, with significance reached at thresholds 8, 16 and 32 but not 4. Because every patient had alopecia, a presumed autoimmune disease, the patients' immune response might differ from that of healthy individuals. Significantly more large CDR3 similarity clusters were formed by expanded TCRs than by pre-sensitization or healthy control sets, consistent with antigen-driven responses. No change with DPC sensitization was found in the number of TCRs above 1 in 1000 frequency, and no evidence of global repertoire structure alterations was found.

Library method: RACE. Sequencer: NextSeq 500. Library preparation attached unique molecular identifiers to individual cDNA molecules for quantitative, reproducible TCR counting. For every blood RNA sample, sequencing covered both the TCR alpha and TCR beta chains. Concerning the study's data processing: The median number of TCRs per sample was 95,638, ranging from about 23,224 to 690,600. The Decombinator software suite was used to annotate V, J and CDR3 in the TCR reads. To make PS versus PT1 abundance plots, every sample was subsampled to the same number of TCRs (28,000). TCRs were defined as expanded if absent before sensitization and observed at least eight times at the 2-week time point. TCRdb reworked the public reads: Q25 trimming with fastp, MiXCR clone assembly, productive beta chains retained. A single entry per CDR3 protein holds the most common genes and DNA from its merged rows. The V and J calls here are based on TCRdb, not the publication. This sample holds some 380,000 distinct CDR3 sequences; approximately 5% were observed only once. About 2.1% of the sample lies in the top ten.

The CDR1 and CDR2 encoded by the germline V gene are SGHVS and FNYEAQ. Here V drops 0 bases and J drops 1 base, and the junction holds 3 bases not matched to any gene. The CDR3 covers 17 residues, taking in both the cysteine and the phenylalanine. Only the CDR3 part of the read is kept: 51 bases, read in frame from the first base. This clonotype was seen a handful of times. It has no known antigen specificity. The input lacks base qualities; no much larger clone sits a single base away. The time point label, as the study defines it: patch test 1, 2 weeks after DPC sensitization. The label giving this sample's treatment or condition can be read as: therapeutic diphenylcyclopropenone sensitization with weekly scalp DPC. At each patch-test visit, blood was drawn before the patch test was applied. Eligible patients were aged 18 to 70, diagnosed with alopecia, deemed suitable for DPC therapy, and excluded if pregnant. Total RNA was extracted from unfractionated whole blood that had been collected in Tempus Blood RNA tubes.

The specimen was whole blood, collected in connection with sensitization to the hapten diphenylcyclopropenone (DPC). The chain is made from TRBV7-6 and TRBJ2-6, and 7 junctional nucleotides match TRBD1. This clonotype was sampled from a woman in her forties or fifties with alopecia areata. Some clones in this sample may be carry-over from other donors' samples. CDR3 reads: CASSLARQGSGANVLTF. The DNA is as follows: TGTGCCAGCAGCTTAGCCCGACAGGGATCTGGGGCCAACGTCCTGACTTTC.